This TCR beta chain was observed in a study of T cell responses to AZD1222 COVID-19 vaccine. Study background: Both about-4-week and about-12-week second-dose recipients were combined. General study findings and limits: Spike regions recognized by vaccine-associated CD4 TCRs spanned the protein, led by 160-218 and 743-854. Unmutated variant regions are reportedly targeted by nearly half of spike-specific TCRs. Donors were chiefly white British, with a greater number of females, and clonal diversity was perhaps underestimated.

Comments on this clone: Its antigen is unidentified.

Trimming removed 10 bases from V and 9 bases from J; junction bases left unmatched: 11. Germline loops: CDR1 KGHDR, CDR2 SFDVKD. The CDR3 is 14 amino acids. Profiled with immunoSEQ multiplex PCR; TCRdb holds only in-frame clones, not every one. The table includes approximately 170,000 clones, around 90% detected once. The sequencing here drew on peripheral blood, taken on day 0 of AZD1222 vaccination. The TCR comes from an adult in good health. V gene TRBV24-1 combines with J gene TRBJ2-1, with 10 bases fitting TRBD2. The CDR3 DNA reads as TGTGCCACTTTTTGGGCTAGCGGGAGACTTGAGCAGTTCTTC. Encoded protein: CATFWASGRLEQFF.